This TCR beta chain came from a study of beta chain features in type 1 diabetes. Sorted populations all had greater than 95% purity. This clone was observed a few times. Its antigen is unidentified. V was pared by 3 bases and J by 2 bases, with 7 bases of the junction left unmatched. This CDR3 has 16 amino acids. Germline loops: CDR1 LGHNA, CDR2 YSLEER. Expressed TCRB transcripts were sequenced because the entire RNA isolate underwent reverse transcription. TCRdb keeps only in-frame clones here, not all; method: immunoSEQ multiplex PCR. The table shows some 900,000 clones, with around a sixth occurring only once. General study findings and limits: PCR, the amplification step, might favor shorter templates, equally in patients and controls. Naive, central memory and regulatory TCRB repertoires appeared more similar among patients than healthy donors.

Sequenced sample: naive CD4+ T cells from blood. The chain links TRBV4-3 to TRBJ2-3; 8 positions match TRBD2. The receptor was derived from a woman between 18 and 29 years old in good health. This chain's CDR3 is CASSHRTSSSTDTQYF. In nucleotides, the CDR3 is TGCGCCAGCAGCCACAGGACTAGCAGCTCCACAGATACGCAGTATTTT.